The clone carrying this T cell receptor beta chain has a handful of counts. Its antigen is not identified. V gave up 3 bases and J gave up 5 bases, with 8 bases separating them. The CDR3 is 13 residues long. CDR1 is SGHVS and CDR2 is FNYEAQ in the germline V gene. Using its own MiXCR run on the reads, TCRdb lists one record per CDR3 protein. The sample yields about 150,000 distinct CDR3 sequences, roughly a third seen once. This sample was taken from a study of T cell repertoires in cytomegalovirus infection. Study-wide context: The authors relied on CMV epitopes, both recently identified HLA-C-restricted and well-studied HLA-B-restricted. Based on public TCR beta signatures, there were indications of CMV infection and of a matching HLA type.

Study-level points and caveats: Based on cumulative public TCR beta family frequency, carriers of CMV plus the relevant HLA were identified. HLA-C-restricted CMV-specific TCR beta clonotypes prevailed in the ex vivo response.

The source material was CD8+ T cells from cultured PBMCs, sampled from culture after CMV antigen stimulation. This receptor was obtained from a human donor in good health (CMV status not recorded). Some clones in this sample may be carry-over from other donors' samples. The chain joins TRBV7-6 to TRBJ1-5; D ambiguous. The CDR3 sequence: CASSFGKDQPQHF. CDR3 nucleotides: TGTGCCAGCAGCTTCGGCAAAGATCAGCCCCAGCATTTT. The variable domain in full, completed from reference TRBV7-6 and TRBJ1-5, reads GAGVSQSPRYKVTKRGQDVALRCDPISGHVSLYWYRQALGQGPEFLTYFNYEAQQDKSGLPNDRFSAERPEGSISTLTIQRTEQRDSAMYRCASSFGKDQPQHFGDGTRLSIL.